The clone carrying this T cell receptor beta chain was observed at least ten times. Its matching antigen is unknown. Per the study methods: What underpinned the distant-metastasis classifier for papillary thyroid cancer was the set of CDR3 differences across clinicopathological groups. Via MiXCR, TCRdb re-called the PCR reads. It is TCRdb's table, rather than the study itself, that gives the V and J calls and clone size. The sample carries 26,000 or so clones, around 16% recorded once. Thyroid surgery was performed in patients who had received no treatment beforehand. The sample originates from a study of metastatic and nonmetastatic thyroid tumors. About the study: Across peripheral blood and tumor or nodule tissue samples taken from malignant and benign thyroid patients, the repertoires were compared with one another. The study, taken as a whole, reports: Compared with benign nodules, malignant thyroid tumors were reported to have significantly higher TCR beta diversity in both blood and tumor.

Trimming removed 3 bases at V and 7 bases at J, with 10 bases between. This CDR3 spans 13 amino acids. This sequence was found in a male donor with papillary thyroid cancer or a benign thyroid nodule (not recorded which). Some clones in this sample may be carry-over from other donors' samples. Sequenced input: blood. The chain has TRBV12-3 or TRBV12-4 and TRBJ1-5, with D uncertain. The CDR3 coding sequence is TGTGCCAGCAGTTTCCTCCCCGGGCAGCCCCAGCATTTT. This sequence encodes CASSFLPGQPQHF.